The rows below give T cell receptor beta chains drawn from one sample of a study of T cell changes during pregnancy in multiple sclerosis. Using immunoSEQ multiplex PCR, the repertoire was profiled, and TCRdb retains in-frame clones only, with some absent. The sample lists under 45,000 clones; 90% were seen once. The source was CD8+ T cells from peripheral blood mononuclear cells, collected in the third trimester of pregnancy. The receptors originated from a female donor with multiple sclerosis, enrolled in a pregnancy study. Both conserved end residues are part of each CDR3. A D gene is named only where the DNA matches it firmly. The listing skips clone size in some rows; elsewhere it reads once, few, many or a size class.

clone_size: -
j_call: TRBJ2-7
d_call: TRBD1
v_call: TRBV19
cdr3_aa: CASSPGVTGLSYEQYF
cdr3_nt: TGTGCCAGTAGTCCCGGTGTGACAGGGCTCTCCTACGAGCAGTACTTC

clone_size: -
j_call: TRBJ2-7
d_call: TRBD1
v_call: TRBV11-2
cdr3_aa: CASSLGQGAWEQYF
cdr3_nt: TGTGCCAGCAGCTTAGGCCAGGGGGCCTGGGAGCAGTACTTC

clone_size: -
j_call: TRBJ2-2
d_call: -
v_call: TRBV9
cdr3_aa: CASSPRDVPNTGELFF
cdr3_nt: TGTGCCAGCAGCCCGCGGGACGTCCCGAACACCGGGGAGCTGTTTTTT

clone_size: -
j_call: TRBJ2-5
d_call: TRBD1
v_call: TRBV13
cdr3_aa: CASSSRRQGQETQYF
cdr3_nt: TGTGCCAGCAGCTCCAGAAGACAGGGTCAAGAGACCCAGTACTTC

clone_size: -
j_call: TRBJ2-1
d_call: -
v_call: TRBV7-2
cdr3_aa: CASSLGGFDEQFF
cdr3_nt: TGTGCCAGCAGCTTAGGAGGTTTCGATGAGCAGTTCTTC

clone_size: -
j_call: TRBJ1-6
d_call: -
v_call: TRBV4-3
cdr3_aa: CASSQDGQRISPLHF
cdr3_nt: TGCGCCAGCAGCCAAGATGGACAGAGAATTTCACCCCTCCACTTT

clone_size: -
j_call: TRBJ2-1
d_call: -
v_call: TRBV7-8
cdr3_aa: CASSLDPPGRNNEQFF
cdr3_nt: TGTGCCAGCAGCTTAGACCCCCCGGGGAGGAACAATGAGCAGTTCTTC

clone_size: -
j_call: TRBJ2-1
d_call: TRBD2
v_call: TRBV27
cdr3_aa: CASKTGGGYNEQFF
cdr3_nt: TGTGCCAGCAAGACCGGGGGGGGATACAATGAGCAGTTCTTC

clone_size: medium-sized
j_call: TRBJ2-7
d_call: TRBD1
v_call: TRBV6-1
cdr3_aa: CASSDKTGGSYEQYF
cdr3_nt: TGTGCCAGCAGTGATAAGACAGGGGGCTCCTACGAGCAGTACTTC

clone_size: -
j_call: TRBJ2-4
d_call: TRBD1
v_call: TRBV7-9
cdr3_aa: CASSSRQGAFKNIQYF
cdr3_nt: TGTGCCAGCAGCTCGAGACAGGGGGCCTTCAAAAACATTCAGTACTTC